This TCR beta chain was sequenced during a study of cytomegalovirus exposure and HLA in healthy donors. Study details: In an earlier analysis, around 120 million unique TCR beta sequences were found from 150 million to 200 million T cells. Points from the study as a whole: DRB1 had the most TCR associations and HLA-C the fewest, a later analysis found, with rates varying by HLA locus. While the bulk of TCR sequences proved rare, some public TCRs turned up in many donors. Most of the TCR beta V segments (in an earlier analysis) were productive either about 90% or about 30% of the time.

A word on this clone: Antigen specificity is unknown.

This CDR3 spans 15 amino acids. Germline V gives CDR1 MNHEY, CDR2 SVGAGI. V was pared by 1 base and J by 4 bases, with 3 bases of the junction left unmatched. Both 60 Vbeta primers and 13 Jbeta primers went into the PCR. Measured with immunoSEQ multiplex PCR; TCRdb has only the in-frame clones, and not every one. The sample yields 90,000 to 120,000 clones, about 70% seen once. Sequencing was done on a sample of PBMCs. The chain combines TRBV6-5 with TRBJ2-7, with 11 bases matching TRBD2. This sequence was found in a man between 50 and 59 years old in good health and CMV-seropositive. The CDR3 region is CASSYLAGGHYEQYF. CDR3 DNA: TGTGCCAGCAGTTACTTAGCGGGAGGGCATTACGAGCAGTACTTC.